These 14 T cell receptor beta chains share one sample of origin, sequenced in a study of cytomegalovirus exposure and HLA in healthy donors. Sequencing was performed with immunoSEQ multiplex PCR; in TCRdb, only in-frame clones are kept and a portion is missing. This table holds about 250,000 clones, more than 75% found once. Sequenced material: PBMCs. Receptors originate from a young man in good health and CMV-seronegative.

A single count supports this clone. The CDR3 sequence: CASSLQGLPNTEAFF. The DNA of the CDR3 is TGTGCCAGCAGCTTACAGGGACTCCCGAACACTGAAGCTTTCTTT. The rearrangement joins TRBV7-3 to TRBJ1-1; maybe TRBD1 (5 bases). Trimming left V 2 bases short and J 1 base short, with 11 bases between. CDR3 length: 15 residues. Germline CDR1 is SGHTA and CDR2 is FQGTGA. The full variable domain, completed using reference TRBV7-3 and TRBJ1-1, is GAGVSQTPSNKVTEKGKYVELRCDPISGHTALYWYRQSLGQGPEFLIYFQGTGAADDSGLPNDRFFAVRPEGSVSTLKIQRTERGDSAVYLCASSLQGLPNTEAFFGQGTRLTVV.

V usage is TRBV27 and J usage is TRBJ2-3; TRBD2 might be the D (6 bases). The ends were cut back, 7 bases at V and 3 bases at J, with 20 bases in the middle. Germline assignment: CDR1 MNHEY and CDR2 SMNVEV (reference sequence). The CDR3 sequence is 16 residues long. Here the CDR3 reads CASTPLGGSGTDTQYF. The CDR3 region has the DNA TGTGCCAGCACCCCTTTGGGGGGATCGGGGACAGATACGCAGTATTTT.

The V and J genes are TRBV9 and TRBJ2-3, with D uncertain. V was shortened by 3 bases and J by 3 bases, with 20 bases between the two germline ends. This CDR3 region has 17 residues. CDR1 and CDR2 (germline): SGDLS, YYNGEE. CDR3 bases: TGTGCCAGCAGCGGACCCCCAGTTGACGGGTGGACAGATACGCAGTATTTT. Translating it yields CASSGPPVDGWTDTQYF.

The chain is built from TRBV9 and TRBJ1-2; possible D gene TRBD1, 5 bases. Trimming pared 0 bases from V and 10 bases from J, leaving 16 bases between. The CDR3 loop spans 14 amino acids. CDR1 SGDLS and CDR2 YYNGEE come from the germline V gene. The CDR3: CASSVDRGSGVYTF. CDR3 nucleotides: TGTGCCAGCAGCGTAGATCGGGGTTCGGGGGTCTACACCTTC.

About this clone: An end of the junction does not agree with germline; a read error may underlie this. V usage is TRBV7-9 and J usage is TRBJ2-4; TRBD2 matches at 10 bases. In germline, CDR1 is SEHNR, CDR2 FQNEAQ (reference sequence). This CDR3 comprises 16 residues. The DNA for the CDR3 is TGTGCCAGCAGCCCCGGTGGCGGGGGAGCAGGGACTAGCGTGGACTTC. Residues: CASSPGGGGAGTSVDF.

The chain recombines TRBV2 with TRBJ1-4, with TRBD1 matching 7 bases. Germline lookup yields CDR1 SNHLY and CDR2 FYNNEI. Trimming at V came to 3 bases and at J to 4 bases, leaving 5 bases not matched to a gene. The CDR3 is 15 residues long. In DNA form, the CDR3 reads TGTGCCAGCAGTGATGGGGGACAGTATAATGAAAAACTGTTTTTT. It yields the protein CASSDGGQYNEKLFF.

This chain uses TRBV28 with TRBJ1-2; 7 positions agree with TRBD1. This CDR3 spans 13 amino acids. J lost 7 bases, V lost 4 bases, and 6 bases had no gene match. Germline V gene data show CDR1 as MDHEN and CDR2 as SYDVKM. CDR3 sequence reads: CASSSGQALGYTF. CDR3 DNA: TGTGCCAGCAGTTCCGGACAGGCCCTTGGCTACACCTTC.

V and J are TRBV7-2 and TRBJ1-1; no clear D. Looked up from germline, CDR1 is SGHTA and CDR2 is FQGNSA. V gave up 5 bases and J gave up 11 bases, with 15 bases separating them. This CDR3 is 12 amino acids long. The CDR3 region is CASSRHGLWAFF. In DNA, the CDR3 is TGTGCCAGCAGCCGACACGGTCTGTGGGCTTTCTTT.

This clone has a handful of counts. The J gene is TRBJ2-1, the V gene TRBV4-1; 9 bases align to TRBD2. The junction had 6 bases not matched to a gene; V was cut back by 2 bases and J by 7 bases. In germline, CDR1 is MGHRA, CDR2 YSYEKL. CDR3 length: 15 residues. CDR3: CASSQRLAGRNEQFF. The DNA of the CDR3 is TGCGCCAGCAGCCAACGGCTAGCGGGAAGGAATGAGCAGTTCTTC.

The chain recombines TRBV5-1 with TRBJ1-4; the match to TRBD1 covers 7 bases. The CDR3 consists of 15 residues. Germline V CDR1 and CDR2: SGHRS, YFSETQ. V lost 4 bases and J lost 3; bases outside the gene matches: 6. The CDR3 sequence: CASSIQGDSNEKLFF. CDR3 nucleotide sequence: TGCGCCAGCAGCATTCAGGGGGACTCTAATGAAAAACTGTTTTTT.

This chain uses TRBV27 with TRBJ2-1; weak D call: TRBD1 (6 bases). This CDR3 comprises 13 residues. Germline-derived CDR1 and CDR2 are MNHEY and SMNVEV (reference sequence). The V end lost 3 bases, the J end lost 14 bases, and 17 bases lay between the germline ends. Here the CDR3 reads CASSLNGARGEFF. The CDR3 DNA follows: TGTGCCAGCAGTTTGAACGGGGCCAGGGGAGAGTTCTTC.

J is TRBJ1-6 and V is TRBV30, with no clear D. The CDR3 is 13 amino acids. V lost 3 bases and J 9 bases, leaving 12 bases between the germline ends. Germline CDR1 and CDR2: GTSNPN and SVGIG (reference sequence). In nucleotides, the CDR3 is TGTGCCTGGAGCGAATCACAGAGTTCACCCCTCCACTTT. Protein: CAWSESQSSPLHF.

This sequence joins TRBV28 and TRBJ1-2; 9 bases map to TRBD1. In germline, CDR1 is MDHEN, CDR2 SYDVKM. V was clipped by 6 bases and J by 1 base; unmatched bases: 6. This CDR3 is 15 amino acids long. CDR3 DNA: TGTGCCAGCAGAACAGGGGGCCTTGGTAACTATGGCTACACCTTC. Translating gives CASRTGGLGNYGYTF.

This clone was seen only once. The gene calls are TRBV15 and TRBJ2-5, with D possibly matching TRBD2 (6 bases). The CDR3 length is 15 residues. The germline CDR1 and CDR2 sequences are LNHNV and YYDKDF (reference sequence). The ends were cut back, 0 bases at V and 5 bases at J, with 13 bases in the middle. CDR3 loop: CATSRDAAAGETQYF. CDR3 in DNA: TGTGCCACCAGCAGAGATGCCGCCGCGGGGGAGACCCAGTACTTC.